The 26 T cell receptor beta chains given below trace back to one sample, sequenced in a study of T-cell reconstitution after alpha-beta-depleted transplantation in children. As it was prepared, the TCRbeta library received unique molecular identifiers. MiXCR, run by TCRdb on the PCR reads, gives a single entry per CDR3 protein. The sample has some 440,000 distinct CDR3 sequences, about 17% seen once. The sample consisted of PBMCs, mostly from graft donor cells, taken 360 days after TCRalphabeta/CD19-depleted stem cell transplant. The receptors here all came from a boy younger than two who had a stem cell transplant for Wiskott-Aldrich syndrome, so the T cells may come from the graft donor.

J is TRBJ2-3 and V is TRBV4-2; D remains unclear. This CDR3 has 15 amino acids. Germline CDR1 LGHNA, CDR2 YNFKEQ. The V and J ends lost 4 bases and 4 bases respectively, with 15 bases between them. The CDR3 nucleotides read TGTGCCAGCAGCCCGGCGGAACTTGCTTCAGATACGCAGTATTTT. Translation: CASSPAELASDTQYF.

This sequence joins TRBV3-1 and TRBJ1-2; tentative D call: TRBD1 (6 bases). Germline CDR1 is LGHDT and CDR2 is YNNKEL (reference sequence). This CDR3 is built from 11 residues. The V and J ends lost 2 bases and 10 bases respectively, with 8 bases between them. The CDR3 DNA follows: TGTGCCAGCAGCCAACGGGACACCTACACCTTC. This codes for CASSQRDTYTF.

This clonotype was detected only a few times. This chain uses TRBV3-1 with TRBJ2-1, with TRBD2 matching 7 bases. Germline CDR1 and CDR2: LGHDT and YNNKEL (reference sequence). Germline trimming cut 2 bases from V and 3 bases from J; bases unmatched to any gene: 4. The CDR3 covers 15 residues. The chain's CDR3 is CASSQLGGIYNEQFF. The CDR3 region has the DNA TGTGCCAGCAGCCAACTCGGGGGGATCTACAATGAGCAGTTCTTC.

This clonotype was counted a few times. V and J are TRBV5-5 and TRBJ1-6; D unclear. The CDR3 covers 13 residues. CDR1 is SGHKS and CDR2 is YYEKEE in the germline V gene (reference sequence). V lost 0 bases and J lost 8, with 6 bases in between. The CDR3 coding sequence is TGTGCCAGCAGCTTGGCCCAGTATTCACCCCTCCACTTT. Amino acid sequence: CASSLAQYSPLHF. Filled out from reference TRBV5-5 and TRBJ1-6, the complete variable domain reads DAGVTQSPTHLIKTRGQQVTLRCSPISGHKSVSWYQQVLGQGPQFIFQYYEKEERGRGNFPDRFSARQFPNYSSELNVNALLLGDSALYLCASSLAQYSPLHFGNGTRLTVT.

This clonotype counts as medium-sized (0.01 to 0.1%). The gene calls are TRBV7-9 and TRBJ1-1; the D is unclear. V lost 5 bases and J lost 1, with 8 bases in between. The CDR3 runs to 13 residues. Germline V gene sequence: CDR1 SEHNR, CDR2 FQNEAQ (reference sequence). CDR3 DNA: TGTGCCAGCAGCCCCCCAGGGAACACTGAAGCTTTCTTT. Its protein is CASSPPGNTEAFF.

This clonotype occurred a few times. This rearrangement joins TRBV20-1 to TRBJ2-7; the D gene is possibly TRBD1 (5 bases). CDR1 is DFQATT and CDR2 is SNEGSKA in the germline V gene (reference sequence). This CDR3 spans 14 amino acids. DNA of the CDR3: TGCACCCCGACCCGACAGAAAGTACCCTACGAGCAGTACTTC. Its protein is CTPTRQKVPYEQYF.

V usage is TRBV18 and J usage is TRBJ2-3; tentatively, D is TRBD1 or TRBD2 (5 bases each). Trimming pared 1 base from V and 1 base from J, leaving 18 bases between. The CDR3 totals 18 residues. Germline CDR1 KGHSH, CDR2 LQKENI. The CDR3 sequence: CASSPQGAFLAGTDTQYF. In DNA, the CDR3 is TGTGCCAGCTCACCACAAGGGGCTTTCCTAGCAGGCACAGATACGCAGTATTTT.

This clonotype appeared a few times. V and J are TRBV13 and TRBJ2-7; D is perhaps TRBD2 (7 bases). Trimming took off 5 bases at V and 5 bases at J, with 13 bases between the two ends. This CDR3 region has 13 residues. CDR1 is PRHDT, CDR2 FYEKMQ, per germline (reference sequence). Here the CDR3 DNA reads TGTGCCAGCAGCCTTGGGGAGGGGGACGAGCAGTACTTC. Amino acids: CASSLGEGDEQYF.

This sequence joins TRBV28 and TRBJ2-7; D is uncertain. CDR1 is MDHEN and CDR2 is SYDVKM in the germline V gene. The V end was cut by 2 bases, the J end by 2 bases, with 7 bases between. The CDR3 runs to 13 residues. CDR3 amino acids: CASSLQYPYEQYF. In nucleotides, the CDR3 is TGTGCCAGCAGTTTACAATACCCCTACGAGCAGTACTTC.

This clonotype was recorded many times. The gene calls are TRBV7-9 and TRBJ2-5, with 8 bases aligning to TRBD2. The CDR3 is 17 residues long. V was clipped by 2 bases and J by 5 bases; unmatched bases: 13. CDR1 SEHNR and CDR2 FQNEAQ come from the germline V gene (reference sequence). The CDR3 bases are TGTGCCAGCAGCTTACTTCGGCTAGCGGGTTCTCAGGAGACCCAGTACTTC. Protein sequence: CASSLLRLAGSQETQYF.

This clonotype has a handful of counts. V and J are TRBV29-1 and TRBJ2-5; 7 bases are a match to TRBD2. Germline CDR1 and CDR2: SQVTM and ANQGSEA. V trimming: 6 bases; J trimming: 5 bases; junction bases outside the gene matches: 6. CDR3 size: 12 residues. The DNA for the CDR3 is TGCAGCGTGGGCCCCGGGGGGGAGACCCAGTACTTC. Protein: CSVGPGGETQYF.

A few counts support this clonotype. The CDR3 DNA sequence: TGCAGCGTCCCGCGGCCTGAAGCTTTCTTT. It is translated as CSVPRPEAFF. The J gene is TRBJ1-1, the V gene TRBV29-1; D remains ambiguous. Trimming left V 6 bases short and J 6 bases short, with 8 bases between. Per germline, CDR1 SQVTM and CDR2 ANQGSEA. This CDR3 has 10 residues. Combining the CDR3 with reference TRBV29-1 and TRBJ1-1 gives the whole variable domain SAVISQKPSRDICQRGTSLTIQCQVDSQVTMMFWYRQQPGQSLTLIATANQGSEATYESGFVIDKFPISRPNLTFSTLTVSNMSPEDSSIYLCSVPRPEAFFGQGTRLTVV.

The CDR3 protein is CASSLRLVLGGETQYF. DNA of the CDR3: TGTGCCAGCAGCTTAAGACTAGTTCTCGGGGGAGAGACCCAGTACTTC. The chain recombines TRBV6-5 with TRBJ2-5; D is possibly TRBD2 (6 bases). The CDR3 has 16 amino acids. CDR1 and CDR2 (germline): MNHEY, SVGAGI. V dropped 6 bases and J dropped 4 bases, with 21 bases sitting between them.

This chain uses TRBV6-5 with TRBJ2-1, with 13 bases matching TRBD2. After removal of 2 bases from V and 7 bases from J, the junction contained 2 bases not matched to a gene. Germline CDR1 MNHEY, CDR2 SVGAGI. The CDR3 length is 15 residues. The CDR3 loop reads CASSYQTSGGNEQFF. The CDR3 nucleotides read TGTGCCAGCAGTTACCAGACTAGCGGGGGGAATGAGCAGTTCTTC.

J is TRBJ2-1 and V is TRBV29-1; 9 positions agree with TRBD1. The CDR3 length is 18 residues. Germline CDR1 reads SQVTM; CDR2 reads ANQGSEA. The V and J ends lost 4 bases and 7 bases, in that order; junction bases with no gene match: 20. The CDR3 is CSVGVFITGGGTGNEQFF. In DNA form, the CDR3 reads TGCAGCGTTGGGGTCTTTATCACAGGGGGCGGTACAGGGAATGAGCAGTTCTTC.

The chain employs TRBV5-8 and TRBJ2-2; D may be TRBD1 (5 bases). Germline CDR1 SGHTS, CDR2 YDEGEE. V was trimmed by 4 bases and J by 3 bases, leaving 16 bases between them. The CDR3 spans 16 residues. The CDR3 DNA follows: TGTGCCAGCAGCCCTGGCCAGGGATGGGACACCGGGGAGCTGTTTTTT. Translating it yields CASSPGQGWDTGELFF.

The table lists this clonotype with many counts. The CDR3 nucleotides are TGCGCCAGCAGCTTCGGACTAGCGGGAGTCTACGAGCAGTACTTC. This translates into CASSFGLAGVYEQYF. This chain connects TRBV5-1 to TRBJ2-7, with TRBD2 matching 13 bases. The CDR3 consists of 15 residues. Germline loops: CDR1 SGHRS, CDR2 YFSETQ. V shed 2 bases, J shed 3 bases, and the junction held 2 bases outside the gene matches.

J is TRBJ2-2 and V is TRBV12-3 or TRBV12-4; the D gene is possibly TRBD1 (5 bases). V was trimmed by 3 bases and J by 3 bases, leaving 11 bases between them. The CDR3 contains 15 residues. The CDR3 protein is CASSLGLRYTGELFF. Written as DNA, the CDR3 is TGTGCCAGCAGTTTGGGGCTCAGATACACCGGGGAGCTGTTTTTT.

The chain combines TRBV5-5 with TRBJ2-7; D might be TRBD1 (5 bases). Germline CDR1 is SGHKS and CDR2 is YYEKEE (reference sequence). The ends were cut back, 4 bases at V and 0 bases at J, with 14 bases in the middle. This CDR3 region has 15 residues. The CDR3: CASSEGQGSSYEQYF. The CDR3 DNA follows: TGTGCCAGCAGCGAAGGGCAGGGAAGCTCCTACGAGCAGTACTTC.

This sequence joins TRBV28 and TRBJ2-1, with TRBD2 matching 10 bases. The germline gives CDR1 MDHEN, CDR2 SYDVKM. V shed 2 bases, J shed 2 bases, and the junction held 9 bases outside the gene matches. The CDR3 is 18 residues long. The CDR3 region is CASSLTSGGVRTYNEQFF. The CDR3 DNA sequence: TGTGCCAGCAGTTTAACCAGCGGGGGGGTGAGAACCTACAATGAGCAGTTCTTC. Full variable domain (outside the CDR3, taken from reference TRBV28 and TRBJ2-1): DVKVTQSSRYLVKRTGEKVFLECVQDMDHENMFWYRQDPGLGLRLIYFSYDVKMKEKGDIPEGYSVSREKKERFSLILESASTNQTSMYLCASSLTSGGVRTYNEQFFGPGTRLTVL.

V and J are TRBV12-3 or TRBV12-4 and TRBJ1-1; the D gene is possibly TRBD1 (5 bases). With 5 bases removed from V and 11 bases from J, the gap between germline ends came to 12 bases. CDR3 length: 11 residues. In DNA form, the CDR3 reads TGTGCCAGCAGTCCTCGGCGGGACGCTTTCTTT. As protein: CASSPRRDAFF.

This clonotype was observed a handful of times. CDR3 sequence: CASSLVARDTGELFF. The CDR3, as DNA: TGTGCCAGCAGCTTAGTCGCAAGGGACACCGGGGAGCTGTTTTTT. The chain joins TRBV7-9 to TRBJ2-2, with unresolved D. Trimming stripped 1 base from V and 3 bases from J, with 9 bases between. The CDR3 covers 15 residues. Germline CDR1 and CDR2: SEHNR and FQNEAQ (reference sequence).

This clonotype showed up many times. The V call is TRBV6-6, the J call TRBJ2-7; 8 nucleotides align to TRBD1. Unmatched junction bases numbered 3, after V lost 6 bases and J lost 5 bases. Germline V gives CDR1 MNHNY, CDR2 SVGAGI (reference sequence). The CDR3 contains 12 residues. The CDR3 DNA is TGTGCCAGCAGGGACAGGGAGAACGAGCAGTACTTC. Protein product: CASRDRENEQYF.

The J gene is TRBJ2-5, the V gene TRBV23-1, with D uncertain. TRBV23-1 is sorted into the ORF group, with uncertain function. The germline V and J ends were trimmed by 4 bases and 5 bases, with 14 bases remaining between them. The length of the CDR3 is 14 residues. This CDR3 reads CASSRVRSDETQYF. The CDR3 nucleotides are TGCGCCAGCAGTCGAGTGCGGTCGGATGAGACCCAGTACTTC.

The chain couples TRBV6-1 to TRBJ2-7; D unresolved. V gave up 4 bases and J gave up 5 bases, with 12 bases separating them. Germline-derived CDR1 and CDR2 are MNHNS and SASEGT. The CDR3 runs 13 residues. This CDR3 is CASSVPPVHEQYF. CDR3 bases: TGTGCCAGCAGTGTCCCGCCGGTCCACGAGCAGTACTTC.

This clonotype has only a few counts. The gene calls are TRBV20-1 and TRBJ2-7, with 9 bases that match TRBD1. V was clipped by 5 bases and J by 10 bases; unmatched bases: 6. This CDR3 has 11 amino acids. The germline V gene has CDR1 DFQATT and CDR2 SNEGSKA (reference sequence). CDR3 DNA sequence: TGCAGTGCTTGGGACAGGGTGTTACAGTACTTC. Its translation: CSAWDRVLQYF.